The 8 T cell receptor beta chains reported below all come from one sample, sequenced in a study of blood T cell repertoires in COVID-19. Using immunoSEQ multiplex PCR, the repertoire was profiled, and TCRdb retains in-frame clones only, with some absent. The sample holds hundreds of thousands of clones, about 85% seen once. Sequenced material: peripheral blood. Receptors originate from a man aged 40-55 years with acute or convalescent COVID-19.

The J gene is TRBJ1-2, the V gene TRBV19; no clear D. The length of the CDR3 is 15 residues. V was cut by 5 bases and J by 4 bases, with 17 bases left in between. From germline, CDR1 is LNHDA and CDR2 SQIVND (reference sequence). The CDR3: CASSRSVREGYGYTF. The CDR3 coding sequence is TGTGCCAGTAGTCGATCTGTTAGGGAGGGCTATGGCTACACCTTC.

The CDR3 region is CASSPDRGATEAFF. The CDR3 DNA sequence: TGTGCCAGCAGCCCCGACAGGGGGGCCACTGAAGCTTTCTTT. This chain links TRBV7-9 with TRBJ1-1; 9 bases map to TRBD1. Trimming removed 5 bases from V and 4 bases from J; junction bases left unmatched: 5. The germline V gene has CDR1 SEHNR and CDR2 FQNEAQ (reference sequence). The CDR3 has 14 residues.

In its sample, this clone was seen a few times. This rearrangement joins TRBV19 to TRBJ1-5; a possible D gene is TRBD1 (5 bases). Germline-derived CDR1 and CDR2 are LNHDA and SQIVND (reference sequence). This CDR3 region has 14 residues. Trimming left V 5 bases short and J 2 bases short, with 10 bases between. The CDR3 sequence is CASSHLQGNQPQHF. DNA for the CDR3: TGTGCCAGTAGTCACCTACAGGGCAATCAGCCCCAGCATTTT.

The chain recombines TRBV6-6 with TRBJ2-3; 10 bases are shared with TRBD2. V lost 5 bases, J lost 2 bases, and 19 bases stayed unmatched. The CDR3 totals 20 residues. Germline CDR1 MNHNY, CDR2 SVGAGI (reference sequence). The CDR3 reads CASSPRGGWASGRDTDTQYF. The CDR3 bases are TGTGCCAGCAGTCCTAGGGGAGGATGGGCTAGCGGGAGAGACACAGATACGCAGTATTTT.

The chain links TRBV7-9 to TRBJ1-5, with TRBD1 identical over 7 bases. This CDR3 has 14 amino acids. The J segment lost 4 bases and the V segment lost 5 bases, leaving 5 bases of the junction unmatched. CDR1 and CDR2 (germline): SEHNR, FQNEAQ (reference sequence). The CDR3 here is CASSQGGINQPQHF. The CDR3 DNA follows: TGTGCCAGCAGCCAGGGGGGAATAAATCAGCCCCAGCATTTT.

This clone has only one observation. This chain links TRBV5-1 with TRBJ1-1; D call uncertain. Trimming removed 0 bases from V and 0 bases from J, with 15 bases in between. Per the germline V gene, CDR1 is SGHRS and CDR2 is YFSETQ. CDR3 length: 17 amino acids. The CDR3 DNA reads TGCGCCAGCAGCTTGGCCCCGAGTCCTACCATGAACACTGAAGCTTTCTTT. Protein sequence: CASSLAPSPTMNTEAFF.

The chain employs TRBV6-6 and TRBJ1-6; D not resolved. Deletions cut 9 bases from V and 5 bases from J, with 23 bases between. The germline V gene has CDR1 MNHNY and CDR2 SVGAGI (reference sequence). The CDR3 is 17 residues long. The DNA for the CDR3 is TGTGCCAGTAGTCGAAGGGCCAGGAGGACCGATAATTCACCCCTCCACTTT. Protein product: CASSRRARRTDNSPLHF.

The V and J genes are TRBV3-1 (or the pseudogene TRBV3-2) and TRBJ2-2, with 8 bases identical to TRBD1. CDR3 length equals 18 residues. V was clipped by 1 base and J by 4 bases; unmatched bases: 11. CDR1 is LGHDT and CDR2 is YNNKEL in the germline V gene (reference sequence). The CDR3 sequence: CASSQVGAQGACTGELFF. CDR3 DNA: TGTGCCAGCAGCCAAGTAGGAGCGCAGGGGGCATGCACCGGGGAGCTGTTTTTT.